Listed here is a single TCR beta chain. The antigen remains unidentified. This sample is drawn from a study of T cells in Graves' hyperthyroidism and ophthalmopathy. The germline gives CDR1 MNHNS, CDR2 SASEGT. V was clipped by 4 bases and J by 6 bases, with 11 bases between them. The CDR3 runs to 13 residues. Researchers amplified the TCR beta CDR3 regions from RNA transcripts. In the first-round RT-PCR of the TCR CDR3, the HTBI primer set was used. TCRdb reprocessed the multiplex PCR reads with MiXCR, giving one entry per CDR3 protein. The repertoire holds about 710,000 distinct CDR3 sequences, with 16% as singletons. Regarding the study as a whole: A model of 13 V-J features distinguished ophthalmopathy from stable hyperthyroidism.

This sequence joins TRBV6-1 and TRBJ2-3, with D possibly being TRBD1 (5 bases). The sequence derives from a man aged 18 to 30 with Graves' hyperthyroidism. The sample taken for sequencing was blood. In DNA form, the CDR3 reads TGTGCCAGCAGTGTCAGGGCCGCGGATACGCAGTATTTT. Its protein product is CASSVRAADTQYF.